This entry lists 19 T cell receptor beta chains sequenced from one sample in a study of OX40 agonist ivuxolimab in advanced cancers. Data came from immunoSEQ multiplex PCR; TCRdb stores just in-frame clones and leaves some out. Seen here are about 70,000 clones, 80% to 90% observed once, and the top ten hold 1.1%. Source: CD4+ or CD8+ T cells sorted from blood, taken in a trial of the OX40 agonist ivuxolimab. The origin of the receptors is an adult with an advanced solid tumor such as melanoma, head and neck, liver or kidney cancer.

The genes are TRBV7-9 and TRBJ2-3; D is ambiguous. The ends were cut back, 5 bases at V and 0 bases at J, with 3 bases in the middle. This CDR3 spans 12 amino acids. Germline CDR1 is SEHNR and CDR2 is FQNEAQ (reference sequence). The CDR3 DNA follows: TGTGCCAGCAGCCGGAGCACAGATACGCAGTATTTT. Translation gives CASSRSTDTQYF.

The chain is built from TRBV7-2 and TRBJ2-1; D is ambiguous. Germline V lookup: CDR1 SGHTA, CDR2 FQGNSA. The ends were cut back, 2 bases at V and 1 base at J, with 12 bases in the middle. The CDR3 totals 16 residues. The CDR3 sequence is CASSLTGGRSYNEQFF. The CDR3 DNA is TGTGCCAGCAGCTTAACGGGTGGGCGGTCCTACAATGAGCAGTTCTTC.

The V call is TRBV6-6, the J call TRBJ2-3; D gene ambiguous. The ends were cut back, 2 bases at V and 4 bases at J, with 7 bases in the middle. In germline, CDR1 is MNHNY, CDR2 SVGAGI (reference sequence). The CDR3 loop spans 13 amino acids. The CDR3 sequence is CASSYPESDTQYF. The CDR3 DNA is TGTGCCAGCAGTTACCCCGAGTCAGATACGCAGTATTTT.

This chain links TRBV7-7 with TRBJ2-5; the D call may be TRBD1 or TRBD2 (6 bases each). V shed 5 bases and J shed 1 base, with 14 bases lying between them. This CDR3 comprises 15 residues. Germline V gene lookup returns CDR1 SSHAT and CDR2 FNYEAQ (reference sequence). The CDR3 loop reads CASSQVGGSQETQYF. The CDR3 DNA follows: TGTGCCAGCAGCCAAGTCGGGGGCTCCCAAGAGACCCAGTACTTC.

The genes are TRBV6-5 and TRBJ1-1, with TRBD1 matching over 7 bases. Germline V CDR1 and CDR2: MNHEY, SVGAGI. The CDR3 is 14 amino acids. Germline trimming cut 8 bases from V and 1 base from J; bases unmatched to any gene: 7. CDR3 coding DNA: TGTGCCAGCCTCCGAGGGACAGCGAACACTGAAGCTTTCTTT. Protein sequence: CASLRGTANTEAFF.

This rearrangement joins TRBV23-1 to TRBJ1-2, with 9 bases matching TRBD1. TRBV23-1 is placed among ORFs of uncertain function. The V gene end was trimmed by 0 bases and the J gene end by 4 bases; junction bases not matched to a gene: 3. The CDR3 totals 15 residues. The CDR3 bases are TGCGCCAGCAGTCAATCGGGGACAGGGTGCTATGGCTACACCTTC. Protein: CASSQSGTGCYGYTF.

The chain uses TRBV28 and TRBJ2-5; 8 bases line up with TRBD2. Per germline, CDR1 MDHEN and CDR2 SYDVKM. The length of the CDR3 is 17 residues. V trimming: 6 bases; J trimming: 2 bases; junction bases outside the gene matches: 14. The CDR3 bases are TGTGCCAGCAGATCTCCCCCGGGCGGGGGGTATCAAGAGACCCAGTACTTC. Translated, it gives CASRSPPGGGYQETQYF.

This sequence joins TRBV7-2 and TRBJ1-2; weak D call: TRBD1 (5 bases). Trimming took off 6 bases at V and 1 base at J, with 18 bases between the two ends. Germline V gives CDR1 SGHTA, CDR2 FQGNSA. The CDR3 consists of 16 residues. This CDR3 is CASSKGDGIGNYGYTF. The CDR3 coding sequence is TGTGCCAGCAGTAAAGGGGACGGGATCGGTAACTATGGCTACACCTTC. The whole variable domain, remainder taken from reference TRBV7-2 and TRBJ1-2, is GAGVSQSPSNKVTEKGKDVELRCDPISGHTALYWYRQSLGQGLEFLIYFQGNSAPDKSGLPSDRFSAERTGGSVSTLTIQRTQQEDSAVYLCASSKGDGIGNYGYTFGSGTRLTVV.

This chain connects TRBV19 to TRBJ2-5; the match to TRBD1 covers 7 bases. Germline assignment: CDR1 LNHDA and CDR2 SQIVND (reference sequence). The CDR3 consists of 13 residues. V shed 6 bases, J shed 4 bases, and the junction held 5 bases outside the gene matches. CDR3 protein: CASSHGQVETQYF. CDR3 bases: TGTGCCAGTAGCCACGGACAGGTAGAGACCCAGTACTTC.

The genes are TRBV25-1 and TRBJ1-2; 8 bases are a match to TRBD1. Germline V gene lookup returns CDR1 MGHDK and CDR2 SYGVNS. The CDR3 extends over 14 amino acids. Trimming took 6 bases from V and 1 from J; bases not matched to a gene: 4. CDR3 coding DNA: TGTGCCAGCAGAACGACAGGGGTTAACTATGGCTACACCTTC. Residues: CASRTTGVNYGYTF.

The chain links TRBV9 to TRBJ1-4, with D unresolved. The V end lost 0 bases, the J end lost 0 bases, and 6 bases lay between the germline ends. The CDR3 runs 15 residues. Germline assignment: CDR1 SGDLS and CDR2 YYNGEE. The CDR3 DNA follows: TGTGCCAGCAGCGTAGTGGGTGCAACTAATGAAAAACTGTTTTTT. The encoded protein is CASSVVGATNEKLFF.

The chain has TRBV6-1 and TRBJ2-1; 13 bases line up with TRBD2. Germline V gives CDR1 MNHNS, CDR2 SASEGT. CDR3 length: 18 residues. V was pared by 0 bases and J by 6 bases, with 8 bases of the junction left unmatched. DNA for the CDR3: TGTGCCAGCAGTGAAGCTATGACTAGCGGGGGGAAGGCCAATGAGCAGTTCTTC. Translating it yields CASSEAMTSGGKANEQFF.

On this clone: Within the sample, other DNA sequences also encode this same CDR3. The chain employs TRBV5-1 and TRBJ1-5; D is uncertain. The V gene's germline CDR1 is SGHRS and CDR2 YFSETQ. The CDR3 contains 15 residues. Between the trimmed V and J ends, which lost 0 bases and 0 bases, there was a span of 7 bases. The CDR3 loop is CASSLDGYSNQPQHF. The CDR3 DNA reads TGCGCCAGCAGCTTGGACGGTTATAGCAATCAGCCCCAGCATTTT.

The V and J genes are TRBV5-1 and TRBJ1-6; D perhaps matches TRBD1 (5 bases). The CDR3 runs to 14 residues. CDR1 is SGHRS and CDR2 is YFSETQ in the germline V gene. V was trimmed by 0 bases and J by 6 bases, leaving 7 bases between them. Here the CDR3 DNA reads TGCGCCAGCAGCTTGGGGGACCTTAATTCACCCCTCCACTTT. Protein product: CASSLGDLNSPLHF.

The chain recombines TRBV15 with TRBJ1-1, with TRBD1 matching over 7 bases. There are 15 residues in the CDR3. The germline V gene encodes CDR1 LNHNV and CDR2 YYDKDF (reference sequence). With 1 base clipped from V and 5 bases from J, the junction kept 7 bases outside the gene matches. The DNA for the CDR3 is TGTGCCACCAGCAGAGGCCCCACGACAGGGACTGAAGCTTTCTTT. It codes for CATSRGPTTGTEAFF. The entire variable domain, with the rest obtained from reference TRBV15 and TRBJ1-1, is as follows: DAMVIQNPRYQVTQFGKPVTLSCSQTLNHNVMYWYQQKSSQAPKLLFHYYDKDFNNEADTPDNFQSRRPNTSFCFLDIRSPGLGDTAMYLCATSRGPTTGTEAFFGQGTRLTVV.

The chain links TRBV7-9 to TRBJ1-5; D unresolved. CDR3 size: 15 residues. The V and J ends lost 1 base and 0 bases respectively, with 7 bases between them. Germline assignment: CDR1 SEHNR and CDR2 FQNEAQ (reference sequence). The CDR3 sequence is CASSLVGNSNQPQHF. CDR3 coding DNA: TGTGCCAGCAGCTTAGTGGGGAATAGCAATCAGCCCCAGCATTTT.

Notes on this clone: In the same sample, other DNA sequences code for this CDR3. The chain combines TRBV18 with TRBJ1-4; the D gene is possibly TRBD1 (5 bases). Trimming stripped 4 bases from V and 5 bases from J, with 8 bases between. This CDR3 is built from 13 residues. Germline V gene sequence: CDR1 KGHSH, CDR2 LQKENI. CDR3 sequence (DNA): TGTGCCAGCTCACTCGACAGCAATGAAAAACTGTTTTTT. This translates into CASSLDSNEKLFF.

The V call is TRBV19, the J call TRBJ1-1; D perhaps matches TRBD1 (5 bases). Trimming took 4 bases from V and 3 from J, leaving 15 bases between them. The CDR3 totals 15 residues. Germline-derived CDR1 and CDR2 are LNHDA and SQIVND (reference sequence). The DNA of the CDR3 is TGTGCCAGTAGTACCTCAGGGAAACAGGACACTGAAGCTTTCTTT. Amino acids: CASSTSGKQDTEAFF. The full variable domain, completed using reference TRBV19 and TRBJ1-1, is DGGITQSPKYLFRKEGQNVTLSCEQNLNHDAMYWYRQDPGQGLRLIYYSQIVNDFQKGDIAEGYSVSREKKESFPLTVTSAQKNPTAFYLCASSTSGKQDTEAFFGQGTRLTVV.

The chain links TRBV5-6 to TRBJ1-1; D uncertain. Trimming removed 4 bases at V and 5 bases at J, with 15 bases between. CDR1 is SGHDT and CDR2 is YYEEEE in the germline V gene. The CDR3 consists of 14 residues. The CDR3 spells CASSPRVRETEAFF. CDR3 bases: TGTGCCAGCAGCCCCCGGGTAAGGGAGACTGAAGCTTTCTTT.